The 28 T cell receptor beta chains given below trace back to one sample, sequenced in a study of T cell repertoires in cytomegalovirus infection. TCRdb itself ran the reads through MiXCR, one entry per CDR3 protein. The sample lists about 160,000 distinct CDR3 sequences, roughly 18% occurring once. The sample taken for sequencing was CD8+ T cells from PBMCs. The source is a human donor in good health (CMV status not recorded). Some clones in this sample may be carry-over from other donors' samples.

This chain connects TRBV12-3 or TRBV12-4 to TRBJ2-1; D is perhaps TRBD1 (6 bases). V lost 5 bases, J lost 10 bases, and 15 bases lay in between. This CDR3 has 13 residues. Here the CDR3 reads CASSLLHRDEQFF. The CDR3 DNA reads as TGTGCCAGCAGTCTATTACACAGGGACGAGCAGTTCTTC.

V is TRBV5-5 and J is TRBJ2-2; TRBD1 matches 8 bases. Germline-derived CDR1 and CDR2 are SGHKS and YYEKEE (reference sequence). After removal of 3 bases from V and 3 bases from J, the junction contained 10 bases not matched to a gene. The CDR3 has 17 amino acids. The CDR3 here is CASSSGRGQVYTGELFF. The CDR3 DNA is TGTGCCAGCAGCTCGGGTCGGGGACAGGTATACACCGGGGAGCTGTTTTTT.

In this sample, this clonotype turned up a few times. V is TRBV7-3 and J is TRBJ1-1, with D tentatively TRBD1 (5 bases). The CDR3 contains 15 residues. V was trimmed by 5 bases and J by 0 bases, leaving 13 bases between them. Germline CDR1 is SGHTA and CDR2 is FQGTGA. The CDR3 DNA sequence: TGTGCCAGCAGCCGTGACAGTTCGATGAACACTGAAGCTTTCTTT. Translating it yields CASSRDSSMNTEAFF.

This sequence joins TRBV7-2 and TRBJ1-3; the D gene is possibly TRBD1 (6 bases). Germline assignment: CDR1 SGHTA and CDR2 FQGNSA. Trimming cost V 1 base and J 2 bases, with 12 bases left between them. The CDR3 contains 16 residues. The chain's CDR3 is CASSLGGHRTGNTIYF. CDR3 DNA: TGTGCCAGCAGCTTAGGGGGGCATAGGACTGGAAACACCATATATTTT.

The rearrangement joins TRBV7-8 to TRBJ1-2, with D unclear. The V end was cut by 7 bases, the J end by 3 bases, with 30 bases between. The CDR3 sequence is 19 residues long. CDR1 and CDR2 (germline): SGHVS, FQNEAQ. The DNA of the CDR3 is TGTGCCAGCACCCAGAGGGAGTCAGCTTCGTTTCTTTTTGACTATGGCTACACCTTC. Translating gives CASTQRESASFLFDYGYTF.

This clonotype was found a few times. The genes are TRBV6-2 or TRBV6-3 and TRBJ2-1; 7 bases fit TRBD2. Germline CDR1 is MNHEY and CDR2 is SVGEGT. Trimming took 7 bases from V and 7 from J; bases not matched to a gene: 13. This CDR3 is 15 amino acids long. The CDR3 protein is CASTVREVYDNEQFF. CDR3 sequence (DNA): TGTGCCAGCACCGTCCGGGAGGTCTACGATAATGAGCAGTTCTTC.

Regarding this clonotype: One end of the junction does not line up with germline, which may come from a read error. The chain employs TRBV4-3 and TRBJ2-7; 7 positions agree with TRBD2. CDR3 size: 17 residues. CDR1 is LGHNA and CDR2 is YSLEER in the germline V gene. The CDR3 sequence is CAISQNIGSTSVNEQYF. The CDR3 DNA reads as TGCGCCATCAGCCAAAATATTGGCAGTACTAGCGTAAACGAGCAGTACTTC.

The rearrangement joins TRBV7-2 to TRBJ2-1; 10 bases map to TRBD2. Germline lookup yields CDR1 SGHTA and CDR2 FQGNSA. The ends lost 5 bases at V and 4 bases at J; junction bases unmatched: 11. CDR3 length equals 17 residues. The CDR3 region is CASSPEASGSLYNEQFF. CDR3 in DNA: TGTGCCAGCAGCCCTGAGGCTAGCGGGAGTTTATACAATGAGCAGTTCTTC.

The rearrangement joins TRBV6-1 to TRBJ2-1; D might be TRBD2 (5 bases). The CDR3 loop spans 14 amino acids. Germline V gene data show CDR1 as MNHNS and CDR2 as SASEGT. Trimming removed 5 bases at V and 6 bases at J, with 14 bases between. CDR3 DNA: TGTGCCAGCAGTTATCCCGGACTTCTCAATGAGCAGTTCTTC. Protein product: CASSYPGLLNEQFF.

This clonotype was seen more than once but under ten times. The CDR3 loop reads CASSYPPPGTSGDTQYF. CDR3 sequence (DNA): TGTGCCAGCAGCTACCCCCCCCCCGGGACTAGCGGGGATACGCAGTATTTT. This chain uses TRBV7-2 with TRBJ2-3, with TRBD2 matching 12 bases. J lost 6 bases, V lost 4 bases, and 11 bases had no gene match. There are 17 residues in the CDR3. Germline V gives CDR1 SGHTA, CDR2 FQGNSA.

The CDR3 here is CASSLFRDEQFF. CDR3 coding DNA: TGTGCCAGCAGCTTATTCCGCGATGAGCAGTTCTTC. The V call is TRBV7-2, the J call TRBJ2-1, with unresolved D. The CDR3 runs to 12 residues. Germline assignment: CDR1 SGHTA and CDR2 FQGNSA. V was pared by 2 bases and J by 8 bases, with 7 bases between. The variable domain in full, with the rest retrieved from reference TRBV7-2 and TRBJ2-1, is GAGVSQSPSNKVTEKGKDVELRCDPISGHTALYWYRQSLGQGLEFLIYFQGNSAPDKSGLPSDRFSAERTGGSVSTLTIQRTQQEDSAVYLCASSLFRDEQFFGPGTRLTVL.

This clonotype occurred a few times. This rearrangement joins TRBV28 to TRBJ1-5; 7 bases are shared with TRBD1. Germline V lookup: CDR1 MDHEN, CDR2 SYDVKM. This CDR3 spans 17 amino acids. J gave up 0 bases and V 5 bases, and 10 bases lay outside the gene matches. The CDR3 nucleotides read TGTGCCAGCAGTCAAGCCGGGACAGAGACTAGCAATCAGCCCCAGCATTTT. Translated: CASSQAGTETSNQPQHF.

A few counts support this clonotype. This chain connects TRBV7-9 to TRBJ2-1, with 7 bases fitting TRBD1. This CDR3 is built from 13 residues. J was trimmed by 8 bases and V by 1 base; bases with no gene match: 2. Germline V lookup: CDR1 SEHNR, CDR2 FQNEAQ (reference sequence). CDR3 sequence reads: CASSLEGADEQFF. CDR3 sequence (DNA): TGTGCCAGCAGCTTAGAGGGGGCCGATGAGCAGTTCTTC.

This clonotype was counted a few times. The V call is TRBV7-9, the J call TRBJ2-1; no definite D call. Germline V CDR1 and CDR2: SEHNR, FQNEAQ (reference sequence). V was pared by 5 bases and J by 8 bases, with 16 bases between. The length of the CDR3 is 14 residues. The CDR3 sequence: CASSPQGTSDEQFF. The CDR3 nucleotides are TGTGCCAGCAGCCCTCAAGGTACGTCCGATGAGCAGTTCTTC.

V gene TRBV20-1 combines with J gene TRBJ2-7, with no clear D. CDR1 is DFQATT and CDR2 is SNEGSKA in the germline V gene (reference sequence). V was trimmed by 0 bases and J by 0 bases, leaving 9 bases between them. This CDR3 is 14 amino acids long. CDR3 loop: CSARDPTLSYEQYF. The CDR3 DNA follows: TGCAGTGCTAGAGATCCTACCCTCTCCTACGAGCAGTACTTC.

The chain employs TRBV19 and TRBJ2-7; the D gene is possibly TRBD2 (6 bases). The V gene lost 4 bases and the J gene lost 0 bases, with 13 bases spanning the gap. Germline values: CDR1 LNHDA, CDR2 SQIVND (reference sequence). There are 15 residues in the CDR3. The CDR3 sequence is CASSSAAGSSYEQYF. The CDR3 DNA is TGTGCCAGTAGTAGTGCGGCGGGGAGCTCCTACGAGCAGTACTTC.

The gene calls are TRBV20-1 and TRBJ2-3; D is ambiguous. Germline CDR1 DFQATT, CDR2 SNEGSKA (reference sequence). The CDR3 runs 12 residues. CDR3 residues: CSVRALQDTQYF. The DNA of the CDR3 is TGCAGCGTCCGGGCCCTACAAGATACGCAGTATTTT.

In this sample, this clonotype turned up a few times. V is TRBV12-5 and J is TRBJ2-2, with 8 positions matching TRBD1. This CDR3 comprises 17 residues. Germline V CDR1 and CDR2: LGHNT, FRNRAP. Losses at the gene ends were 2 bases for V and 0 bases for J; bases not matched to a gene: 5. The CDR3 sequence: CASGLTRTGSNTGELFF. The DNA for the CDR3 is TGTGCTAGTGGTTTGACCAGGACAGGGTCGAACACCGGGGAGCTGTTTTTT.

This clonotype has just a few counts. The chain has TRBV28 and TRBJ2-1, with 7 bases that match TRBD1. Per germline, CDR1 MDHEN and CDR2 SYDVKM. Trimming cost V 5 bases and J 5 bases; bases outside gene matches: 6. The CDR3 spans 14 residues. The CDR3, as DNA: TGTGCCAGCAGTCGACAGGGCGTCGACAATGAGCAGTTCTTC. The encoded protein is CASSRQGVDNEQFF.

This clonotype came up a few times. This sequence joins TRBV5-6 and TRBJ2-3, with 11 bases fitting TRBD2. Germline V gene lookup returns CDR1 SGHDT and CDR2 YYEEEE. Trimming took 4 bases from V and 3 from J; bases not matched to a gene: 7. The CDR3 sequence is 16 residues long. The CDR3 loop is CASSIVGLAETDTQYF. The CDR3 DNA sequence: TGTGCCAGCAGCATTGTGGGACTAGCGGAGACAGATACGCAGTATTTT.

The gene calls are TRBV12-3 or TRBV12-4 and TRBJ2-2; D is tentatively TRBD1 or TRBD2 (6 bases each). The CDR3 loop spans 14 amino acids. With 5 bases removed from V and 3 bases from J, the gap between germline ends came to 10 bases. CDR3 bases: TGTGCCAGCAGTCTCGGGGGCTACACCGGGGAGCTGTTTTTT. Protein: CASSLGGYTGELFF.

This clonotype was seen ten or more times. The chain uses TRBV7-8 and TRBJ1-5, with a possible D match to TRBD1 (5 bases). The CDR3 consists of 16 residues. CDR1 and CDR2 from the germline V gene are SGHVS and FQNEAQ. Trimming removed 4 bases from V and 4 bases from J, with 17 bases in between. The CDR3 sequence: CASSSRGHDPNQPQHF. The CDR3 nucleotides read TGTGCCAGCAGCTCCCGGGGCCACGACCCTAATCAGCCCCAGCATTTT.

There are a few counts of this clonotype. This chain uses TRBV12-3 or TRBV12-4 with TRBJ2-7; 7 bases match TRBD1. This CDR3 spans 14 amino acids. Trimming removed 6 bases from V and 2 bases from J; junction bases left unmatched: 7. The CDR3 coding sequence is TGTGCCAGCAGCCCCACAGGGGTCGCCTACGAGCAGTACTTC. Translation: CASSPTGVAYEQYF.

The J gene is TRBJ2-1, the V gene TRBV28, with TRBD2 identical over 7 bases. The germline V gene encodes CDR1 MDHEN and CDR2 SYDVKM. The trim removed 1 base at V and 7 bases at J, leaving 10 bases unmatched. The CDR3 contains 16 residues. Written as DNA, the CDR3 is TGTGCCAGCAGTTTATTGGGGCTAGCGGACTATAATGAGCAGTTCTTC. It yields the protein CASSLLGLADYNEQFF.

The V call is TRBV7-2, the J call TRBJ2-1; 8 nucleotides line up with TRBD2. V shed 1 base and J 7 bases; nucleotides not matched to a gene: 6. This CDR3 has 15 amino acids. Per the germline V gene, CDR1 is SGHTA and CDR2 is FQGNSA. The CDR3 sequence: CASSLVPGGRNEQFF. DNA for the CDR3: TGTGCCAGCAGCTTAGTACCGGGGGGGCGGAATGAGCAGTTCTTC.

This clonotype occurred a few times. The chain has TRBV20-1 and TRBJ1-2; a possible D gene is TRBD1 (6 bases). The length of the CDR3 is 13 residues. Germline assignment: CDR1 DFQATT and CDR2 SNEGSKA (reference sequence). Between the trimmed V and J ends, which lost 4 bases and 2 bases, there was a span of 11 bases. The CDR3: CSATGVMNYGYTF. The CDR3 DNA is TGCAGTGCTACAGGGGTGATGAACTATGGCTACACCTTC.

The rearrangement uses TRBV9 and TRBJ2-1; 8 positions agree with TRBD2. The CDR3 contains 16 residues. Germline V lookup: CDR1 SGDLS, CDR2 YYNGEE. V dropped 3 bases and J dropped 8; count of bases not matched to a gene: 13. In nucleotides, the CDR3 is TGTGCCAGCAGCGGGGGGACTAGTGGGTTGGTGGATGAGCAGTTCTTC. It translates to CASSGGTSGLVDEQFF. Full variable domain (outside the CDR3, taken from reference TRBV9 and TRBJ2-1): DSGVTQTPKHLITATGQRVTLRCSPRSGDLSVYWYQQSLDQGLQFLIQYYNGEERAKGNILERFSAQQFPDLHSELNLSSLELGDSALYFCASSGGTSGLVDEQFFGPGTRLTVL.

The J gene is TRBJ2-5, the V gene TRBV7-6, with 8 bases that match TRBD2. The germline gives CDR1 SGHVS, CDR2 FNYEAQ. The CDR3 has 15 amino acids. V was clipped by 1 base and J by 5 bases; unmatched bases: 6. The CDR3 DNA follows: TGTGCCAGCAGCTTAGGTCGGGGGGGCCTTGAGACCCAGTACTTC. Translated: CASSLGRGGLETQYF.